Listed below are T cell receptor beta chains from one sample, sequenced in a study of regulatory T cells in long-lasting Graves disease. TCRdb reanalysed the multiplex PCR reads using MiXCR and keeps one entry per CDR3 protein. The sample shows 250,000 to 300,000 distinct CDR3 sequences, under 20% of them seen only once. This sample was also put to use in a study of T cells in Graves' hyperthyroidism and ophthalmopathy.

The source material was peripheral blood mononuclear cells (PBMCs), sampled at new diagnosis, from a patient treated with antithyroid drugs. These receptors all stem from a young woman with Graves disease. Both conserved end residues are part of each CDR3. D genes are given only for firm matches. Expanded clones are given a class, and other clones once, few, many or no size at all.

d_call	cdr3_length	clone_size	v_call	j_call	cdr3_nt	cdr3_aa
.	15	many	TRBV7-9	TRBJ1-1	TGTGCCAGCAGCTTAGATTCTCGGGGAAACACTGAAGCTTTCTTT	CASSLDSRGNTEAFF
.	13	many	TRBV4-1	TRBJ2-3	TGCGCCAGCAGCCAGGCCCGCACAGATACGCAGTATTTT	CASSQARTDTQYF
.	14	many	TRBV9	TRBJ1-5	TGTGCCAGCAGCGTAGGCCCAAATGTCCAGCCCCAGCATTTT	CASSVGPNVQPQHF
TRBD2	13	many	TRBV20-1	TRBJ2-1	TGCAGTGCGAGGCTAGCGGGAACCAATGAGCAGTTCTTC	CSARLAGTNEQFF
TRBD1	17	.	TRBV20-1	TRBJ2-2	TGCAGTGCTAGAGATGCGCACGGACAGGGGAGCACCGGGGAGCTGTTTTTT	CSARDAHGQGSTGELFF
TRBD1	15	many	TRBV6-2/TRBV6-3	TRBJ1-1	TGTGCCAGCAGTTACTCGAGTGAGGGGGCGTTGAGAGCTTTCTTT	CASSYSSEGALRAFF
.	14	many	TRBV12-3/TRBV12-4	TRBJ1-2	TGTGCCAGCAGGACTGACAGGCTATACTATGGCTACACCTTC	CASRTDRLYYGYTF
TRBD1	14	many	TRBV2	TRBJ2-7	TGTGCCAGCAGGAAAGGGACAGGGTCAAACGAGCAGTACTTC	CASRKGTGSNEQYF
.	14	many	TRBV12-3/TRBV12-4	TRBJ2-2	TGTGCCAGCAGCCCCGAATGGAATACCGGGGAGCTGTTTTTT	CASSPEWNTGELFF
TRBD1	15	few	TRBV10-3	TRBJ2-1	TGTGCCATCAGAGACGGGACAGGGGATCCACATGAGCAGTTCTTC	CAIRDGTGDPHEQFF
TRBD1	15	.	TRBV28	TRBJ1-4	TGTGCCAGCAGTTCCGCGGGACAGGGCGACGAAAAACTGTTTTTT	CASSSAGQGDEKLFF
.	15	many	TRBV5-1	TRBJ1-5	TGTGCCAGCAGCTTGGAAGGATCGCGCAATCAGCCCCAGCATTTT	CASSLEGSRNQPQHF
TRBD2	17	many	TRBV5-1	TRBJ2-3	TGCGCCAGCAGCTCCCCGTATAGCGGGGGGGCATCAGATACGCAGTATTTT	CASSSPYSGGASDTQYF
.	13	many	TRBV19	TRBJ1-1	TGTGCCAGTAGTATCGGGGGGGCGACTGAAGCTTTCTTT	CASSIGGATEAFF
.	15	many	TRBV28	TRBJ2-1	TGTGCCAGCAGTTTATGGTCTGGGGGAGGAGATGAGCAGTTCTTC	CASSLWSGGGDEQFF
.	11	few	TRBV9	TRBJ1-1	TGTGCCAGCAGCGGGGGGACAGAAGCTTTCTTT	CASSGGTEAFF
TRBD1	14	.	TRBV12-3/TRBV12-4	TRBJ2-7	TGTGCCAGCAGGCCCCAGACAGGGGGCTACGAGCAGTACTTC	CASRPQTGGYEQYF
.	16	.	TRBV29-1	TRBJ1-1	TGCAGCGCCGCCGGTGAACGCGGGGGTCGGAACACTGAAGCTTTCTTT	CSAAGERGGRNTEAFF
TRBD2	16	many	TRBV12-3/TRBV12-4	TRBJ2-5	TGTGCCAGCAGTTTCCGCCCTTTAGCGGGACGGGAGACCCAGTACTTC	CASSFRPLAGRETQYF
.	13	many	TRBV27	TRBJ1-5	TGTGCCAGCAGTTTGTTGCCGGATCAGCCCCAGCATTTT	CASSLLPDQPQHF
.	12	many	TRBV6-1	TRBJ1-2	TGTGCCAGCTTTACAGGGACCTATGGCTACACCTTC	CASFTGTYGYTF
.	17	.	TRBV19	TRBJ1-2	TGTGCCAGTAGTATCACCCATGGACAGACTTCATACTATGGCTACACCTTC	CASSITHGQTSYYGYTF
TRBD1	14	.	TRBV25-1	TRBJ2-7	TGTGCCAGCAGTGAACCCGGGACAGCCTACGAGCAGTACTTC	CASSEPGTAYEQYF
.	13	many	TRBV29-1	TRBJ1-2	TGCAGCGTTGATCTCTCGGGACTCTATGGCTACACCTTC	CSVDLSGLYGYTF
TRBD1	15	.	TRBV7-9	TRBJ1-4	TGTGCCAGCAGCCCCAGGGGGCGATCCCCTGAAAAACTGTTTTTT	CASSPRGRSPEKLFF
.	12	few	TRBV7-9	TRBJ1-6	TGTGCCAGCAGCTTTTTTCTTTCACCCCTCCACTTT	CASSFFLSPLHF
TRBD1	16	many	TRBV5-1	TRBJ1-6	TGCGCCAGCAGGAACTCGAAGACAGGGAATAATTCACCCCTCCACTTT	CASRNSKTGNNSPLHF
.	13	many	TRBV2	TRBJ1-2	TGTGCCAGCAGTGTGGTCAGCAACTATGGCTACACCTTC	CASSVVSNYGYTF
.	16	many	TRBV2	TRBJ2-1	TGTGCCAGCAGTGAAATTGGCAGGGACTCCTACAATGAGCAGTTCTTC	CASSEIGRDSYNEQFF
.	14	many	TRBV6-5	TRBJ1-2	TGTGCCAGCAGTTACTCCCGGGGAAACTATGGCTACACCTTC	CASSYSRGNYGYTF
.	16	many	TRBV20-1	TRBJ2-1	TGCAGTGCTAGACAAAACCCCATCGGCGGGGACAATGAGCAGTTCTTC	CSARQNPIGGDNEQFF
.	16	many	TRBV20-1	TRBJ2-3	TGCAGTGCTAGAGATCCGGCGGGTGATCACACAGATACGCAGTATTTT	CSARDPAGDHTDTQYF
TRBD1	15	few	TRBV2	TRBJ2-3	TGTGCCAGCAGGGCCAAGGGGGCCCGCACAGATACGCAGTATTTT	CASRAKGARTDTQYF
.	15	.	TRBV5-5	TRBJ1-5	TGTGCCAGCAGCTCCTACAGGGAGTTAGGACAGCCCCAGCATTTT	CASSSYRELGQPQHF
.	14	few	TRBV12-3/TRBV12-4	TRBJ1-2	TGTGCCAGCGTTCCGGGGGGGGCTAACTATGGCCACACCTTC	CASVPGGANYGHTF
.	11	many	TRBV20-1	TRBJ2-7	TGCAGTGCTAGAGGGGGCAGGGAGCAGTACTTC	CSARGGREQYF
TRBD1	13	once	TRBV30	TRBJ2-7	TGTGCCTGGAGAGCGGGACAGGGCTACGAGCAGTACTTC	CAWRAGQGYEQYF
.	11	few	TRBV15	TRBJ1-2	TGTGCCACCAGCTCCCCCCCTGGCTACACCTTC	CATSSPPGYTF
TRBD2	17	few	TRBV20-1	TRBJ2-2	TGCAGTGCTAGAATCCAGCGGGGGGGCCTCACCACCGGGGAGCTGTTTTTT	CSARIQRGGLTTGELFF
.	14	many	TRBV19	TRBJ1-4	TGTGCCAGTAGACCCAACCGATCTAATGAAAAACTGTTTTTT	CASRPNRSNEKLFF
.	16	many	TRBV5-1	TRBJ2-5	TGCGCCAGCAGCTTGCGGGCGAGAGGGCTTCAAGAGACCCAGTACTTC	CASSLRARGLQETQYF
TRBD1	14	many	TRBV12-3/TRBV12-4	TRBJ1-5	TGTGCCAGCAGGCGGACAGGGGGATATCAGCCCCAGCATTTT	CASRRTGGYQPQHF
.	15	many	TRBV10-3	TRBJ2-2	TGTGCCATCAGTGACCATGGCAGGGACACCGGGGAGCTGTTTTTT	CAISDHGRDTGELFF
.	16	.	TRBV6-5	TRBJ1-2	TGTGCCAGCAGTTCGGCGGGGGGACACCGGAACTATGGCTACACCTTC	CASSSAGGHRNYGYTF
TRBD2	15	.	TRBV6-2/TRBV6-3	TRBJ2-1	TGTGCCAGCAGTTATGGTGGGCTAGCGGGAGTTGAGCAGTTCTTC	CASSYGGLAGVEQFF
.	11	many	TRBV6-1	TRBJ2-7	TGTGCCAGCAGAGCCAACTACGAGCAGTACTTC	CASRANYEQYF
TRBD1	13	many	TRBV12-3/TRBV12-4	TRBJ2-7	TGTGCCAGCAGCCCGGACAGGGTCCACGAGCAGTACTTC	CASSPDRVHEQYF
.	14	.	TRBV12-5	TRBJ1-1	TGTGCTAGTGCCCAGACCGGGGCCAACACTGAAGCTTTCTTT	CASAQTGANTEAFF
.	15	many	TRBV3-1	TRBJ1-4	TGTGCCAGCAGCCAAGGTTTAAGGGCGGGAGAAAAACTGTTTTTT	CASSQGLRAGEKLFF
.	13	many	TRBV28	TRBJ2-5	TGTGCCAGCAGTTTATTAAGCGAAGAGACCCAGTACTTC	CASSLLSEETQYF
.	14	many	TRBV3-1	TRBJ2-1	TGTGCCAGCAGCCGCGCAGGAAGTCGCAATGAGCAGTTCTTC	CASSRAGSRNEQFF
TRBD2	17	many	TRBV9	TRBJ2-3	TGTGCCAGCAGCGCCCTACTAGCGGGGGGGCTAACAGATACGCAGTATTTT	CASSALLAGGLTDTQYF
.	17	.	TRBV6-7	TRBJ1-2	TGTGCCAGCAGTTACTCACCCCCGAGGTTTAGGGTTTATGGCTACACCTTC	CASSYSPPRFRVYGYTF
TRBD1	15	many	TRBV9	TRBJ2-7	TGTGCCAGCAGCTTGAGGACAGGGGGGCCCTACGAGCAGTACTTC	CASSLRTGGPYEQYF